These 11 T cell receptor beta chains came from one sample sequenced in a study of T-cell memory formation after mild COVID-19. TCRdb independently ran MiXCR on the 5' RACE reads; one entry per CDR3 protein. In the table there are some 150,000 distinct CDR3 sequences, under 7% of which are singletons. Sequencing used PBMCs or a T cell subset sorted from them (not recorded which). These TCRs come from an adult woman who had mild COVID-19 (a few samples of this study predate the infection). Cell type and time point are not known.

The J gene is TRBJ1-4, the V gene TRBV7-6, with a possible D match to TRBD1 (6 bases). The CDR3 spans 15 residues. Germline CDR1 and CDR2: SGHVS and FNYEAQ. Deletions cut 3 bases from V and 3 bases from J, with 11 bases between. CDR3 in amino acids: CASSLGYRANEKLFF. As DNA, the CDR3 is TGTGCCAGCAGCTTGGGCTACAGGGCTAATGAAAAACTGTTTTTT.

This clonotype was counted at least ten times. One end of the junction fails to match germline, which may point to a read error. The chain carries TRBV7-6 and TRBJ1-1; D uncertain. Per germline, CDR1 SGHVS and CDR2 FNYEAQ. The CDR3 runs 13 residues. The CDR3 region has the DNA TGCGCCAGCAGCTTGTCAGGGAACACTGAAGCTTTCTTT. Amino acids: CASSLSGNTEAFF.

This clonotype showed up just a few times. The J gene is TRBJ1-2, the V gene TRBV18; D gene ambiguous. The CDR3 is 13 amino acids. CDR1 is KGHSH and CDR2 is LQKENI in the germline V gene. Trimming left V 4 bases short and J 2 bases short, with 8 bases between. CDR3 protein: CASSRGRNYGYTF. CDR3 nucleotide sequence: TGTGCCAGCTCACGCGGACGGAACTATGGCTACACCTTC.

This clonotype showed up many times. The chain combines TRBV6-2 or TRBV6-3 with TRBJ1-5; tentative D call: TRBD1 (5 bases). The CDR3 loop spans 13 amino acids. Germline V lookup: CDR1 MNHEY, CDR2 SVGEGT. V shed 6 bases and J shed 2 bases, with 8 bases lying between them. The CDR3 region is CASRGGGNQPQHF. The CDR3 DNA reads TGTGCCAGCAGGGGGGGGGGCAATCAGCCCCAGCATTTT.

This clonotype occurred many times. The CDR3 loop is CAWNSIRGLSGYGYTF. The CDR3 DNA is TGTGCCTGGAATTCGATTAGGGGCCTATCGGGCTATGGCTACACCTTC. The rearrangement joins TRBV30 to TRBJ1-2; D is possibly TRBD1 (5 bases). The CDR3 is 16 residues long. V lost 4 bases and J 4 bases, leaving 22 bases between the germline ends. Germline lookup yields CDR1 GTSNPN and CDR2 SVGIG (reference sequence).

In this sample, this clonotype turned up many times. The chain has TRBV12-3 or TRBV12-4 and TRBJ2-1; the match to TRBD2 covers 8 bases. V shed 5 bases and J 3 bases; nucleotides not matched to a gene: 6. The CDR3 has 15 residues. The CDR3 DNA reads TGTGCCAGCAGTCGCGGACTAGCAAACTACAATGAGCAGTTCTTC. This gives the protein CASSRGLANYNEQFF.

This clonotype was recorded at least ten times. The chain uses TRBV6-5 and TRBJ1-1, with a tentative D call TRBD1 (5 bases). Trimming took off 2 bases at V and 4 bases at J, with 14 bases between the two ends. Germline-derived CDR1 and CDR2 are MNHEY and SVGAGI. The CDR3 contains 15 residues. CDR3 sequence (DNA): TGTGCCAGCAGTTACGATAGACAGACGAGCACTGAAGCTTTCTTT. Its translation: CASSYDRQTSTEAFF.

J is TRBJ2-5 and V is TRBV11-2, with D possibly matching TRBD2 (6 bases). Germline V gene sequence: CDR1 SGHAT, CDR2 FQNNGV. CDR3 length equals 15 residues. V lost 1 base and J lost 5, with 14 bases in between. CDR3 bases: TGTGCCAGCAGCTTAGGAGCGGGCAGGGAGGAGACCCAGTACTTC. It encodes CASSLGAGREETQYF. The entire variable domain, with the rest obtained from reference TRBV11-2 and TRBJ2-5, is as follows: EAGVAQSPRYKIIEKRQSVAFWCNPISGHATLYWYQQILGQGPKLLIQFQNNGVVDDSQLPKDRFSAERLKGVDSTLKIQPAKLEDSAVYLCASSLGAGREETQYFGPGTRLLVL.

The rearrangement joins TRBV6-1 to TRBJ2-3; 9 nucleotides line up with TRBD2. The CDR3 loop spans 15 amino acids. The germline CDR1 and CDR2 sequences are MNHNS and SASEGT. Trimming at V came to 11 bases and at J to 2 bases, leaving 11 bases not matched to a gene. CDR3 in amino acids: CAGSFSGGATDTQYF. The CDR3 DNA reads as TGTGCCGGATCATTTAGCGGGGGAGCCACAGATACGCAGTATTTT.

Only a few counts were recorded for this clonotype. CDR3 nucleotides: TGTGCCAGCAGTTCAGGGGTCACTGAAGCTTTCTTT. Its protein is CASSSGVTEAFF. The chain couples TRBV6-5 to TRBJ1-1; D is perhaps TRBD1 (6 bases). Looked up from germline, CDR1 is MNHEY and CDR2 is SVGAGI. V was trimmed by 4 bases and J by 4 bases, leaving 7 bases between them. The CDR3 runs 12 residues.

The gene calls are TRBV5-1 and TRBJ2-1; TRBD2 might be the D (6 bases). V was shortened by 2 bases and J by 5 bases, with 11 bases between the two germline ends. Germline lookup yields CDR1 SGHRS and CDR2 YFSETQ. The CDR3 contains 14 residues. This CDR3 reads CASSLLAQNNEQFF. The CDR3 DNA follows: TGCGCCAGCAGCTTACTAGCCCAGAACAATGAGCAGTTCTTC.